This TCR beta chain comes out of a study of CD8+ T cells in alopecia areata. Study-level points and caveats: Greater clonality was observed in lesional scalp samples, especially alopecia totalis/universalis, versus normal scalp. Mice gave a clearer picture of TCR sharing than patients did, possibly for HLA-related reasons.

The treatment here: oral pan-JAK inhibitor, 5-10 mg twice daily. In the case of this clone: The antigen is unknown.

Following RNA extraction, reverse transcription yielded cDNA that acted as the sequencing template. Method: immunoSEQ multiplex PCR; TCRdb's copy keeps in-frame clones and lacks some. The sample lists about 260,000 clones, roughly 60% seen once, with around 0.92% in the top ten. Germline V gene sequence: CDR1 SEHNR, CDR2 FQNEAQ (reference sequence). The CDR3 has 16 amino acids. Between the trimmed V and J ends, which lost 5 bases and 3 bases, there was a span of 19 bases. Sequencing used CD4+ T cells sorted from blood, obtained between weeks 51 and 54, from a patient treated with tofacitinib. The sequence was obtained from a human donor with alopecia areata. The chain uses TRBV7-9 and TRBJ2-5; possible D gene TRBD1, 5 bases. The CDR3 reads CASSGKTARAKETQYF. The CDR3 nucleotides are TGTGCCAGCAGCGGAAAGACAGCCAGAGCCAAAGAGACCCAGTACTTC.